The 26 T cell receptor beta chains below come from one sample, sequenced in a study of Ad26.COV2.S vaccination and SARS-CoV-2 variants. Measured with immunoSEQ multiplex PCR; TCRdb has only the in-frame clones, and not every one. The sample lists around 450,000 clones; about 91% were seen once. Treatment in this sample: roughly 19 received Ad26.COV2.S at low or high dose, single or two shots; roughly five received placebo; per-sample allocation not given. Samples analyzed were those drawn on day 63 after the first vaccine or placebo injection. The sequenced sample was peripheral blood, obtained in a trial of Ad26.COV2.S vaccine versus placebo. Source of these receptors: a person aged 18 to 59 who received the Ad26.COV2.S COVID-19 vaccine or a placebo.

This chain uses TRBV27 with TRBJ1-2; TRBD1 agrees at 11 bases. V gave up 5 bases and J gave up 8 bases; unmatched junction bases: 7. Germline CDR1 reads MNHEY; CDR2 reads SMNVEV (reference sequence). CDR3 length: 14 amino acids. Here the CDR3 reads CASSPRTGGLGYTF. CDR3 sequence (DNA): TGTGCCAGCAGTCCCCGGACAGGGGGCCTGGGCTACACCTTC.

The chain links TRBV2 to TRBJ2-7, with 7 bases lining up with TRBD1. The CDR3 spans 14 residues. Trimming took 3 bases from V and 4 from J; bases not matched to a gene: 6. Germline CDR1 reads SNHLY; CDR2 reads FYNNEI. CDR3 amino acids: CASSDQGRGYEQYF. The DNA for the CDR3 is TGTGCCAGCAGTGACCAGGGCAGGGGGTACGAGCAGTACTTC.

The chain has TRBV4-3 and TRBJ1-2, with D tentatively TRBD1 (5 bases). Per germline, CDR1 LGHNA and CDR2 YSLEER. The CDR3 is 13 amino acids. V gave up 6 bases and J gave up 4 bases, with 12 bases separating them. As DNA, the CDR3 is TGCGCCAGCAGGCAAACGGGGGGCTATGGCTACACCTTC. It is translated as CASRQTGGYGYTF.

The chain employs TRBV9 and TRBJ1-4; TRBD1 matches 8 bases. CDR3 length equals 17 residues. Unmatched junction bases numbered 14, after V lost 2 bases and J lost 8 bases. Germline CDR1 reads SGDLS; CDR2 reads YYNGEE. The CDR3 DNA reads TGTGCCAGCAGCGTTAATCCAGACAGGGGAAGGGCGGAAAAACTGTTTTTT. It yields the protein CASSVNPDRGRAEKLFF.

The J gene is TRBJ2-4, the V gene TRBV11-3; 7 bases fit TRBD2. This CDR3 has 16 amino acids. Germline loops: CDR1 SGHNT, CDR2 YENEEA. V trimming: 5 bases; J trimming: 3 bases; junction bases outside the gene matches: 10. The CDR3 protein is CASSHGREYVKNIQYF. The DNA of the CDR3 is TGTGCCAGCAGCCACGGGCGGGAGTACGTCAAAAACATTCAGTACTTC.

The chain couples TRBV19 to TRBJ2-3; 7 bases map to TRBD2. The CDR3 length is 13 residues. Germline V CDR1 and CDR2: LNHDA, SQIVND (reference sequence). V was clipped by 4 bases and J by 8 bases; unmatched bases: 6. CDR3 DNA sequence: TGTGCCAGTAGTACAGGGAGGGAAGGTACGCAGTATTTT. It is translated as CASSTGREGTQYF.

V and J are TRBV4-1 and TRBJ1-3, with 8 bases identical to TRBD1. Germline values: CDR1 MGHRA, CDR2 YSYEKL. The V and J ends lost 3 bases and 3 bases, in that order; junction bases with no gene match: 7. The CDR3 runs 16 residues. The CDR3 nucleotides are TGCGCCAGCAGCCAGACAGACAGGGGTCGTGGAAACACCATATATTTT. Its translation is CASSQTDRGRGNTIYF.

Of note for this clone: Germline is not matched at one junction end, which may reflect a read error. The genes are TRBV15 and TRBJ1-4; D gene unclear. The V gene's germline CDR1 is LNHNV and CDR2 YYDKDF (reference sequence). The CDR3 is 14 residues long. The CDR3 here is CATSRDRGRMRVDF. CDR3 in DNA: TGTGCCACCAGCAGAGATCGTGGAAGGATGCGCGTCGATTTT.

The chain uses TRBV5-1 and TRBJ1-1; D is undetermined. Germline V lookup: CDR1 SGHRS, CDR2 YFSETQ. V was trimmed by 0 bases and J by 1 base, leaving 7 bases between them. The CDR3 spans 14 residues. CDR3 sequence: CASSLDPTNTEAFF. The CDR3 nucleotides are TGCGCCAGCAGCTTGGACCCCACGAACACTGAAGCTTTCTTT.

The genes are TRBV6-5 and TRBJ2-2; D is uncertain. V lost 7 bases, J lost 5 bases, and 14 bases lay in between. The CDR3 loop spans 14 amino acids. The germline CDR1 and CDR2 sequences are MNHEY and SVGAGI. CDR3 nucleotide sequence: TGTGCCAGCATTTTGATCCCCGCGACCGGGGAGCTGTTTTTT. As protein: CASILIPATGELFF.

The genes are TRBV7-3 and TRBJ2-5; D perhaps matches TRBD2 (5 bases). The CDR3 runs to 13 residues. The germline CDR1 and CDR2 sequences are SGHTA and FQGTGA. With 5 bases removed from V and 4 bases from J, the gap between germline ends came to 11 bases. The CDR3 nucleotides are TGTGCCAGCAGCGGCAGGACTGGAGAGACCCAGTACTTC. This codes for CASSGRTGETQYF.

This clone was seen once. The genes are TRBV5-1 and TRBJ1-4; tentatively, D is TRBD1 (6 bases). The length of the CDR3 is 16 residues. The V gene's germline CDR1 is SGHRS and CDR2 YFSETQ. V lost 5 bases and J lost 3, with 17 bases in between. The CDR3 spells CASRYLQGEANEKLFF. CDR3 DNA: TGCGCCAGCAGATATTTACAGGGCGAGGCTAATGAAAAACTGTTTTTT.

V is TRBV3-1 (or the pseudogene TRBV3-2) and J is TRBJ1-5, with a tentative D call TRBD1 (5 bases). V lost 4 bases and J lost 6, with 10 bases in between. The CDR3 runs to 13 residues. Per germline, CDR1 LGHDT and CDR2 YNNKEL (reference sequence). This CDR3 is CASSPYTGQPQHF. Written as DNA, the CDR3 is TGTGCCAGCAGCCCTTATACAGGTCAGCCCCAGCATTTT.

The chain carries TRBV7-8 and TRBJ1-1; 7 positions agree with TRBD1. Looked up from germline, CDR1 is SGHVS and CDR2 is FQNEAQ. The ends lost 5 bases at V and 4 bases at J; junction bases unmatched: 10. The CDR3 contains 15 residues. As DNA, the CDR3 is TGTGCCAGCAGCCAAGTCCTATCAGGGGGCACTGAAGCTTTCTTT. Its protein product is CASSQVLSGGTEAFF.

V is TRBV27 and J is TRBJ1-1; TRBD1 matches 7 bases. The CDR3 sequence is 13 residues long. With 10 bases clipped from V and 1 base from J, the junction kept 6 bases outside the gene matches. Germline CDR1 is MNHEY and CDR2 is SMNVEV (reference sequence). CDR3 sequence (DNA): TGTGCCATACGACAGGGACCGAACACTGAAGCTTTCTTT. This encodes CAIRQGPNTEAFF.

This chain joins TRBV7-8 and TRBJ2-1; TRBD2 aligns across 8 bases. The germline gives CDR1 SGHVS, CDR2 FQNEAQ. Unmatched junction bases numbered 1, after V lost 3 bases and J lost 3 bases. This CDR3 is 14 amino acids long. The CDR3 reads CASSFGTSYNEQFF. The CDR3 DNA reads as TGTGCCAGCAGCTTTGGGACTAGCTACAATGAGCAGTTCTTC.

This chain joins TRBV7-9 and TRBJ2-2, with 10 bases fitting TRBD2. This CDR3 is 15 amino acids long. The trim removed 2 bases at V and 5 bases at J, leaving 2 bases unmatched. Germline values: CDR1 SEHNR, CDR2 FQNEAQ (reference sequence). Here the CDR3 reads CASSLTSGVTGELFF. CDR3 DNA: TGTGCCAGCAGCTTAACTAGCGGGGTGACCGGGGAGCTGTTTTTT.

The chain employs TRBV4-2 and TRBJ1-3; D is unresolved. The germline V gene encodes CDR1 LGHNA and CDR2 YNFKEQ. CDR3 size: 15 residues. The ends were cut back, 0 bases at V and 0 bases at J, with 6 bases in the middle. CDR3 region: CASSQDEISGNTIYF. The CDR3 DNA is TGTGCCAGCAGCCAAGATGAGATCTCTGGAAACACCATATATTTT.

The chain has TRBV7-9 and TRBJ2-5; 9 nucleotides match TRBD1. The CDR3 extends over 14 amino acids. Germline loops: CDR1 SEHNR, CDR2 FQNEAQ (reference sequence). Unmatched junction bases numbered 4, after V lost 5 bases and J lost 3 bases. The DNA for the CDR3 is TGTGCCAGCAGCCCACAGGGGGCCGAAGAGACCCAGTACTTC. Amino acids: CASSPQGAEETQYF.

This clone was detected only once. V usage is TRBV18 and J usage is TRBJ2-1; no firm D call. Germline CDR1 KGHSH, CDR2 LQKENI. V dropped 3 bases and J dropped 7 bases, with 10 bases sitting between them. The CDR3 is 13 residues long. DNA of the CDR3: TGTGCCAGCTCACCTACTTTAAAAAATGAGCAGTTCTTC. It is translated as CASSPTLKNEQFF.

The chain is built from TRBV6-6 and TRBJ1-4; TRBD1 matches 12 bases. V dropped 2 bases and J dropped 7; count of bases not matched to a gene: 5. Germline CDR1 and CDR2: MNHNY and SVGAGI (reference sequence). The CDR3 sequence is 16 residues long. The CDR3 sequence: CASSYQGTGGVEKLFF. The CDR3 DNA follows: TGTGCCAGCAGTTACCAAGGGACAGGGGGCGTTGAAAAACTGTTTTTT.

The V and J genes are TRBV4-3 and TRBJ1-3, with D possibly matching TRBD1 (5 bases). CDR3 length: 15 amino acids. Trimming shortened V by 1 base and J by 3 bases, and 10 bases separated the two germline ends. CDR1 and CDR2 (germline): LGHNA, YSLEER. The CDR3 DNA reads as TGCGCCAGCAGCCAAGGTCAGGGTAATGGAAACACCATATATTTT. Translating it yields CASSQGQGNGNTIYF.

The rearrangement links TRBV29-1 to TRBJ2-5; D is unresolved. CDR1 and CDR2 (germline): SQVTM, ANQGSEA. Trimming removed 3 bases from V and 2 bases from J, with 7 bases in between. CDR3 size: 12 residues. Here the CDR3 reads CSVDRIQETQYF. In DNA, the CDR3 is TGCAGCGTTGACAGGATTCAAGAGACCCAGTACTTC.

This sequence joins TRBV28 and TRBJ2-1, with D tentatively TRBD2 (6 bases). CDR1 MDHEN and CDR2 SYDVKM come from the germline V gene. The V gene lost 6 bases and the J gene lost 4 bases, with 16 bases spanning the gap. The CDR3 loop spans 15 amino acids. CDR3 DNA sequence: TGTGCCAGCAGCCGTGTGATGGGGGGATACAATGAGCAGTTCTTC. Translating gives CASSRVMGGYNEQFF.

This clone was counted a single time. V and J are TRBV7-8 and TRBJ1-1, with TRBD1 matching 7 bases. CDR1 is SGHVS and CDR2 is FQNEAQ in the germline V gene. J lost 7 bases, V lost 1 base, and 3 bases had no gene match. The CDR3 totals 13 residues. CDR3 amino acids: CASSLDRGGEAFF. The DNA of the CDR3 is TGTGCCAGCAGCTTAGACAGGGGCGGTGAAGCTTTCTTT.

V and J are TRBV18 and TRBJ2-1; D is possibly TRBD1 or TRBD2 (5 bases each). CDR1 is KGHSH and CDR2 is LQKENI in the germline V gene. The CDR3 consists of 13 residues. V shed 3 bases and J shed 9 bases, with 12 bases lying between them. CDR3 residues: CASSPPMRGEQFF. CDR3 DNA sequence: TGTGCCAGCTCACCTCCCATGAGGGGTGAGCAGTTCTTC. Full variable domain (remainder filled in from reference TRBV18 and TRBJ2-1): NAGVMQNPRHLVRRRGQEARLRCSPMKGHSHVYWYRQLPEEGLKFMVYLQKENIIDESGMPKERFSAEFPKEGPSILRIQQVVRGDSAAYFCASSPPMRGEQFFGPGTRLTVL.